The 11 T cell receptor beta chains reported below all come from one sample, sequenced in a study of control samples from healthy donors and cancer patients. Sequencing was performed with immunoSEQ multiplex PCR; in TCRdb, only in-frame clones are kept and a portion is missing. This table holds around 100,000 clones, less than 90% found once. The sample consisted of blood. These receptors were taken from a woman between 45 and 60 years old in good health.

In nucleotides, the CDR3 is TGCAGTGCCACAAGGGGTTATGGCTACACCTTC. Translated: CSATRGYGYTF. V usage is TRBV20-1 and J usage is TRBJ1-2; TRBD1 is a possible D gene (5 bases). Between the trimmed V and J ends, which lost 6 bases and 5 bases, there was a span of 10 bases. Per germline, CDR1 DFQATT and CDR2 SNEGSKA (reference sequence). The CDR3 has 11 amino acids.

The V and J genes are TRBV19 and TRBJ2-3, with D hard to call. V lost 7 bases and J 1 base, leaving 12 bases between the germline ends. This CDR3 region has 14 residues. Germline values: CDR1 LNHDA, CDR2 SQIVND (reference sequence). The CDR3: CASISGWGTDTQYF. The CDR3, as DNA: TGTGCCAGTATCTCCGGGTGGGGCACAGATACGCAGTATTTT.

This clone was found once. One end of the junction is discordant with germline, which a read error may explain. This chain connects TRBV29-1 to TRBJ1-2, with D possibly TRBD1 on 6 matching bases. Germline V gives CDR1 SQVTM, CDR2 ANQGSEA. The CDR3 spans 11 residues. CDR3 bases: TGCAGCGTGGGGGGGCTTGGGGAGACCCTCTTC. It is translated as CSVGGLGETLF.

The chain carries TRBV11-3 and TRBJ2-1; D unresolved. The length of the CDR3 is 15 residues. Per the germline V gene, CDR1 is SGHNT and CDR2 is YENEEA. V dropped 2 bases and J dropped 5 bases, with 13 bases sitting between them. For the CDR3, the DNA is TGTGCCAGCAGCTTATCGGCGATCTTGGACAATGAGCAGTTCTTC. Translation gives CASSLSAILDNEQFF.

This chain connects TRBV27 to TRBJ2-1; D is possibly TRBD1 or TRBD2 (5 bases each). Trimming took off 6 bases at V and 6 bases at J, with 18 bases between the two ends. Germline CDR1 is MNHEY and CDR2 is SMNVEV (reference sequence). The CDR3 is made up of 15 amino acids. CDR3 DNA: TGTGCCAGCAGCATGGGGACCTTGGGCCTCAATGAGCAGTTCTTC. Translating gives CASSMGTLGLNEQFF.

The V and J genes are TRBV6-2 or TRBV6-3 and TRBJ1-5; D call uncertain. From germline, CDR1 is MNHEY and CDR2 SVGEGT. There are 15 residues in the CDR3. Trimming took off 1 base at V and 4 bases at J, with 11 bases between the two ends. CDR3 in amino acids: CASSYLTRKNQPQHF. CDR3 nucleotides: TGTGCCAGCAGTTACTTAACCAGGAAGAATCAGCCCCAGCATTTT.

This clone was seen more than once but under ten times. The chain uses TRBV27 and TRBJ1-1; a weak D match, TRBD1 (5 bases). Germline V gene data show CDR1 as MNHEY and CDR2 as SMNVEV (reference sequence). The germline V and J ends were trimmed by 2 bases and 0 bases, with 13 bases remaining between them. This CDR3 region has 16 residues. CDR3: CASSLRGRGVNTEAFF. The DNA for the CDR3 is TGTGCCAGCAGTTTACGGGGGAGGGGCGTGAACACTGAAGCTTTCTTT.

This rearrangement joins TRBV11-2 to TRBJ1-2, with a tentative D call TRBD1 (5 bases). This CDR3 spans 15 amino acids. Germline V gene sequence: CDR1 SGHAT, CDR2 FQNNGV. V dropped 5 bases and J dropped 0 bases, with 13 bases sitting between them. The CDR3 DNA sequence: TGTGCCAGCAGCCGGGGACGGACTTCTAACTATGGCTACACCTTC. Translation: CASSRGRTSNYGYTF. The full variable domain, in which reference TRBV11-2 and TRBJ1-2 provide the parts outside the CDR3, is EAGVAQSPRYKIIEKRQSVAFWCNPISGHATLYWYQQILGQGPKLLIQFQNNGVVDDSQLPKDRFSAERLKGVDSTLKIQPAKLEDSAVYLCASSRGRTSNYGYTFGSGTRLTVV.

The V gene is TRBV5-1, the J gene TRBJ2-6; a possible D gene is TRBD1 (6 bases). V was trimmed by 0 bases and J by 0 bases, leaving 13 bases between them. Germline V gene lookup returns CDR1 SGHRS and CDR2 YFSETQ. The length of the CDR3 is 18 residues. The chain's CDR3 is CASSLARQGISGANVLTF. The CDR3 nucleotides read TGCGCCAGCAGCTTGGCGCGGCAGGGGATCTCTGGGGCCAACGTCCTGACTTTC.

This chain joins TRBV10-2 and TRBJ1-2; TRBD1 might be the D (5 bases). Germline loops: CDR1 WSHSY, CDR2 SAAADI. The CDR3 has 12 residues. The ends were cut back, 0 bases at V and 10 bases at J, with 9 bases in the middle. The CDR3 sequence is CASSESRDDYTF. The CDR3 nucleotides read TGCGCCAGCAGTGAGTCCAGGGATGACTACACCTTC.

The chain has TRBV29-1 and TRBJ1-2; unclear D gene. With 4 bases removed from V and 3 bases from J, the gap between germline ends came to 12 bases. From germline, CDR1 is SQVTM and CDR2 ANQGSEA. The CDR3 length is 13 residues. CDR3 bases: TGCAGCGTTGTCAGTTTGCGGGACTATGGCTACACCTTC. This gives the protein CSVVSLRDYGYTF.